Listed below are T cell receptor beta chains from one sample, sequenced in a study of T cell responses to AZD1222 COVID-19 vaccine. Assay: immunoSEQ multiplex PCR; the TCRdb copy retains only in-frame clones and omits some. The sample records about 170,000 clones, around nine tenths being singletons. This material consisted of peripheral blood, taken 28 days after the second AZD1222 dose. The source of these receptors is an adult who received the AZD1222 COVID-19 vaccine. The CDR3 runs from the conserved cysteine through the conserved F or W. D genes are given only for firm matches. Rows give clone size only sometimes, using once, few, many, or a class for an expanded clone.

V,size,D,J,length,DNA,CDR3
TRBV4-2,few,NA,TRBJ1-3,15,TGTGCCAGCAGCCAAGGGCGGGAAGCTGGAAACACCATATATTTT,CASSQGREAGNTIYF
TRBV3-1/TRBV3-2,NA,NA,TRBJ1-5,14,TGTGCCAGCAGCCAAGATGGGGGAATTGGGCCCCAGCATTTT,CASSQDGGIGPQHF
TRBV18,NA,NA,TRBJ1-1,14,TGTGCCAGCTCACCTGGGCGAAAGAACACTGAAGCTTTCTTT,CASSPGRKNTEAFF
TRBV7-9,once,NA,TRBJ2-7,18,TGTGCCAGCAGCTTCGGTCAGGGCAATTATCTAAGCTCCTACGAGCAGTACTTC,CASSFGQGNYLSSYEQYF
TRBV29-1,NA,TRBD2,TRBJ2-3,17,TGCAGCGTTTTTTTTAGCGGGGGGGCACTTAGCACAGATACGCAGTATTTT,CSVFFSGGALSTDTQYF
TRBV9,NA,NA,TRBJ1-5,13,TGTGCCAGCAGCGACGGCAACAATCAGCCCCAGCATTTT,CASSDGNNQPQHF
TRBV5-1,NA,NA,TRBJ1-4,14,TGCGCCAGCAGCTTGGAGGGTCTACGGGAAAAACTGTTTTTT,CASSLEGLREKLFF
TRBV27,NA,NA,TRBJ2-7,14,TGTGCCAGCAGTTTAAGGGCAGCTCCCTACGAGCAGTACTTC,CASSLRAAPYEQYF
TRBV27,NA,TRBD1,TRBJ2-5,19,TGTGCCAGCAGATCCCTTGGGACAGGGTTTTTAGATATTCGAGTGACCCAGTACTTC,CASRSLGTGFLDIRVTQYF
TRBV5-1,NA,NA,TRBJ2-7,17,TGCGCCAGCAGCTTGGAAACCGGGACACCGGTGACCTACGAGCAGTACTTC,CASSLETGTPVTYEQYF
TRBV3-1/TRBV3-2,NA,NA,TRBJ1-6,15,TGTGCCAGCAGCCAAGAATCCGGAGGTGGTTCACCCCTCCACTTT,CASSQESGGGSPLHF
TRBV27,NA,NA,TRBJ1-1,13,TGTGCCAGCAGGAAACTGAGGAACACTGAAGCTTTCTTT,CASRKLRNTEAFF
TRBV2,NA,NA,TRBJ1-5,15,TGTGCCAGCAGTGATGAGGACAGCCTGAATCAGCCCCAGCATTTT,CASSDEDSLNQPQHF
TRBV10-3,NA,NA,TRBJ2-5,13,TGTGCCATCAGTGACTCGTACCAAGAGACCCAGTACTTC,CAISDSYQETQYF
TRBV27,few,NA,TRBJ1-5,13,TGTGCCAGCCGATCGGGGGGGCACCAGCCCCAGCATTTT,CASRSGGHQPQHF
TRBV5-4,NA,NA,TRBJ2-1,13,TGTGCCAGCAGACCTATCGGGGGCAATGAGCAGTTCTTC,CASRPIGGNEQFF
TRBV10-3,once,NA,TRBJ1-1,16,TGTGCCATCAGTGACATCTTTTTCGGTCGGAACACTGAAGCTTTCTTT,CAISDIFFGRNTEAFF
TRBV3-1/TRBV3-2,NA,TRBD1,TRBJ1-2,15,TGTGCCAGCAGCCACGACGACAGGGGCTCGTATGGCTACACCTTC,CASSHDDRGSYGYTF
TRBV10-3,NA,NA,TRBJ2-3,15,TGTGCCATCAGTGAGTCCAAAATCACCACAGATACGCAGTATTTT,CAISESKITTDTQYF
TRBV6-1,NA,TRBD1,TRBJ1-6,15,TGTGCCAGCAGTCCCCCGGGACAGCAGAATTCACCCCTCCACTTT,CASSPPGQQNSPLHF
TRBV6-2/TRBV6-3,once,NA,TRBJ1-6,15,TGTGCCAGCAGCGATAGGGACCCCGGGCGCTCACCCCTCCACTTT,CASSDRDPGRSPLHF
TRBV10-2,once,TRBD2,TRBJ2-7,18,TGCGCCAGCAGTGAGTGGACGGTAGCGGGGGGGAGCTCCTACGAGCAGTACTTC,CASSEWTVAGGSSYEQYF
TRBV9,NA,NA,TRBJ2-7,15,TGTGCCAGCAGCGTAGGGCAGGGTGTAGGATACGAGCAGTACTTC,CASSVGQGVGYEQYF
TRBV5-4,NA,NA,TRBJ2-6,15,TGTGCCAGCAGCTTAAGGGCTGCTGGGGCCAACGTCCTGACTTTC,CASSLRAAGANVLTF
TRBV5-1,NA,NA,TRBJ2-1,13,TGCGCCAGCACCCCTACCCTTGACAATGAGCAGTTCTTC,CASTPTLDNEQFF
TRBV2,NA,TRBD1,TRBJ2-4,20,TGTGCCAGCAGTGAAGCGGAGGGACAGGGACCCTTAGGGGCCAAAAACATTCAGTACTTC,CASSEAEGQGPLGAKNIQYF
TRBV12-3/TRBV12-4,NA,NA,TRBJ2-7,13,TGTGCCAGCAGTCATGGATCTCACTACGAGCAGTACTTC,CASSHGSHYEQYF
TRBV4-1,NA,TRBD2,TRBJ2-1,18,TGCGCCAGCAGCCAAGCGTCTTACGGGGGGGCAATATACAATGAGCAGTTCTTC,CASSQASYGGAIYNEQFF
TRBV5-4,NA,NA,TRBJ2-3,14,TGTGCCAGCAGCTCTTGGCTCAGCACAGATACGCAGTATTTT,CASSSWLSTDTQYF
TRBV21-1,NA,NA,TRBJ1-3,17,TGTGCCAGCAGCAAACTAGGGACATATTACTCTGGAAACACCATATATTTT,CASSKLGTYYSGNTIYF
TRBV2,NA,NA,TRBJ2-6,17,TGTGCCAGCAGACTCGATACGGGGTTCTCTGGGGCCAACGTCCTGACTTTC,CASRLDTGFSGANVLTF
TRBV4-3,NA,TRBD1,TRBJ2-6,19,TGCGCCAGCAGCCAAGCCGTAGGACAGGGTGGCTCTGGGGCCAACGTCCTGACTTTC,CASSQAVGQGGSGANVLTF
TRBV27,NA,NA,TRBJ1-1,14,TGTGCCAGCAGTTTATTAAGGGAGAACACTGAAGCTTTCTTT,CASSLLRENTEAFF